A selection of T cell receptor beta chains follows, all from one sample in a study of T-cell reconstitution after alpha-beta-depleted transplantation in children. TCRdb reprocessed the PCR reads with MiXCR, giving one entry per CDR3 protein. This table holds around 300,000 distinct CDR3 sequences, around 10% found once. The source was PBMCs, collected before TCRalphabeta/CD19-depleted stem cell transplant. The receptors stem from a boy less than two years old with acute myeloid leukemia, due to receive a stem cell transplant. Both conserved end residues are part of each CDR3. The order of the fields is D gene, V gene, clone size, J gene, CDR3 protein, CDR3 DNA. A D gene is named only where the DNA matches it firmly. Expanded clones get a size class; other rows say once, few or many, or leave the size out.

D: .
V: TRBV12-3/TRBV12-4
size: many
J: TRBJ1-1
CDR3: CASSFEQFEAFF
DNA: TGTGCCAGCAGTTTTGAACAGTTCGAAGCTTTCTTT

D: TRBD1
V: TRBV10-3
size: .
J: TRBJ2-5
CDR3: CAISAGQGKETQYF
DNA: TGTGCCATCAGTGCGGGACAGGGGAAAGAGACCCAGTACTTC

D: .
V: TRBV24-1
size: many
J: TRBJ1-5
CDR3: CATSDGNQPQHF
DNA: TGTGCCACCAGTGATGGAAATCAGCCCCAGCATTTT

D: .
V: TRBV5-5
size: many
J: TRBJ1-2
CDR3: CASSLVGPANYGYTF
DNA: TGTGCCAGCAGCTTGGTGGGGCCCGCTAACTATGGCTACACCTTC

D: .
V: TRBV28
size: few
J: TRBJ1-1
CDR3: CASSFWAEAFF
DNA: TGTGCCAGCAGTTTCTGGGCAGAAGCTTTCTTT

D: .
V: TRBV24-1
size: many
J: TRBJ2-7
CDR3: CATSGGVSPSYEQYF
DNA: TGTGCCACCAGTGGGGGAGTGAGCCCCTCCTACGAGCAGTACTTC

D: .
V: TRBV14
size: many
J: TRBJ2-7
CDR3: CASSQSIRAGEQYF
DNA: TGTGCCAGCAGCCAAAGTATCCGGGCGGGCGAGCAGTACTTC

D: TRBD1
V: TRBV30
size: few
J: TRBJ2-7
CDR3: CAWSLQGAREQYF
DNA: TGTGCCTGGAGTCTTCAGGGGGCGCGTGAGCAGTACTTC

D: TRBD1
V: TRBV7-2
size: many
J: TRBJ2-7
CDR3: CASSLEIAGGFYEQYF
DNA: TGTGCCAGCAGCTTAGAAATTGCAGGGGGATTCTACGAGCAGTACTTC

D: .
V: TRBV28
size: few
J: TRBJ2-7
CDR3: CASIRGQGGYEQYF
DNA: TGTGCCAGCATTAGGGGTCAGGGCGGGTACGAGCAGTACTTC

D: TRBD1
V: TRBV5-1
size: many
J: TRBJ2-1
CDR3: CASSPPVDRGDEQFF
DNA: TGCGCCAGCAGCCCCCCCGTCGACAGGGGCGATGAGCAGTTCTTC

D: .
V: TRBV18
size: few
J: TRBJ2-1
CDR3: CASSPQGGGEQFF
DNA: TGTGCCAGCTCACCTCAGGGGGGTGGTGAGCAGTTCTTC

D: TRBD2
V: TRBV28
size: .
J: TRBJ2-2
CDR3: CASSLPPAGGTGELFF
DNA: TGTGCCAGCAGTTTACCCCCCGCGGGAGGGACCGGGGAGCTGTTTTTT

D: .
V: TRBV11-2
size: many
J: TRBJ2-7
CDR3: CASSLTQGNEQYF
DNA: TGTGCCAGCAGCTTAACACAGGGTAACGAGCAGTACTTC

D: .
V: TRBV4-1
size: many
J: TRBJ2-5
CDR3: CASSRRGIQETQYF
DNA: TGCGCCAGCAGTCGCAGGGGCATACAAGAGACCCAGTACTTC

D: TRBD2
V: TRBV5-1
size: many
J: TRBJ2-7
CDR3: CASSTGTSGRSSYEQYF
DNA: TGCGCCAGCAGCACCGGGACTAGCGGGCGGAGCTCCTACGAGCAGTACTTC

D: TRBD1
V: TRBV27
size: few
J: TRBJ2-7
CDR3: CASSSSRTGPYEQYF
DNA: TGTGCCAGCAGCTCGAGCCGGACAGGGCCTTACGAGCAGTACTTC

D: .
V: TRBV5-6
size: many
J: TRBJ2-3
CDR3: CASSLLQTDTQYF
DNA: TGTGCCAGCAGCTTACTCCAGACAGATACGCAGTATTTT

D: .
V: TRBV27
size: many
J: TRBJ2-5
CDR3: CASSFLAKETQYF
DNA: TGTGCCAGCAGTTTCCTAGCGAAGGAGACCCAGTACTTC

D: .
V: TRBV4-2
size: many
J: TRBJ2-7
CDR3: CASSQDLRDGNYEQYF
DNA: TGTGCCAGCAGCCAAGATCTTCGGGACGGGAACTACGAGCAGTACTTC

D: .
V: TRBV3-1
size: few
J: TRBJ1-1
CDR3: CASSQDSVNTEAFF
DNA: TGTGCCAGCAGCCAAGACAGCGTCAACACTGAAGCTTTCTTT

D: .
V: TRBV20-1
size: many
J: TRBJ2-1
CDR3: CSARAGTHEQFF
DNA: TGCAGTGCTAGAGCGGGGACGCATGAGCAGTTCTTC

D: .
V: TRBV6-1
size: .
J: TRBJ1-2
CDR3: CGSKAQGPLYGYTF
DNA: TGTGGCAGCAAGGCCCAAGGGCCCCTCTATGGCTACACCTTC

D: .
V: TRBV7-2
size: many
J: TRBJ2-5
CDR3: CASSLNGDPRETQYF
DNA: TGTGCCAGCAGCTTAAATGGGGATCCTCGAGAGACCCAGTACTTC

D: .
V: TRBV19
size: .
J: TRBJ2-1
CDR3: CASIAAPYNEQFF
DNA: TGTGCCAGTATAGCGGCCCCCTACAATGAGCAGTTCTTC

D: TRBD2
V: TRBV7-9
size: many
J: TRBJ2-1
CDR3: CASSMTSGTYNEQFF
DNA: TGTGCCAGCAGCATGACTAGCGGGACATACAATGAGCAGTTCTTC